This T cell receptor (beta chain) was observed in a study of T-cell memory formation after mild COVID-19. Study overall: TCR clustering was largely donor specific. Overall study results and limits: Contracting CD4+ clones lay largely in CM and EM, with CD8+ ones residing in EMRA. Cross-reactive memory seemingly joined, as some responding clones were found in pre-infection memory.

5'RACE with constant-segment primers built TCRalpha and TCRbeta cDNA libraries with UMIs. TCRdb redid the calling of the 5' RACE reads with MiXCR, one entry per CDR3 protein. The table lists about 250,000 distinct CDR3 sequences, about a sixth of them singletons. About this clonotype: Its cognate antigen is unknown.

The source material was PBMCs or a T cell subset sorted from them (not recorded which). The receptor's source is a man aged 18 to 35 who had mild COVID-19 (a few samples of this study predate the infection). Cell type and time point are not known.

This chain's CDR3 is CASSLFGQNFNSPLHF. The CDR3 DNA reads TGTGCCAGCAGCTTATTCGGACAGAACTTTAATTCACCCCTCCACTTT. The chain has TRBV7-2 and TRBJ1-6; D possibly corresponds to TRBD1 (6 bases). The CDR3 loop spans 16 amino acids. The germline CDR1 and CDR2 sequences are SGHTA and FQGNSA. V lost 2 bases to trimming and J lost 6 bases, with 14 bases between them.